This TCR beta chain was captured by sequencing in a study of neoadjuvant anti-PD-1 for oral cavity cancer. Turning to the study itself: Before surgery, most patients got three to four biweekly 3 mg/kg nivolumab doses.

Between the trimmed V and J ends, which lost 0 bases and 7 bases, there was a span of 15 bases. Germline V gives CDR1 MGHRA, CDR2 YSYEKL. The CDR3 totals 15 residues. Noted time point: after neoadjuvant nivolumab, at surgical resection. The patients had HPV-negative, locally advanced oral cavity squamous cell carcinoma. Two replicates per tumor sample, mostly from roughly 5 ug of genomic DNA. Here immunoSEQ multiplex PCR was the method, and the copy in TCRdb shows in-frame clones only, minus some. The profile covers tens of thousands of clones, with over 35% appearing a single time and around 40% taken by the ten largest. Details on this clone: The target antigen is unknown.

Study observations and caveats: Greater tumor shrinkage accompanied bigger post-treatment sizes of preexisting clones.

The clonotype originates from a person aged 35 to 85 with oral cavity squamous cell carcinoma. Sequenced here: tumor tissue, sampled after nivolumab (anti-PD-1) treatment. The V and J genes are TRBV4-1 and TRBJ1-1, with D possibly TRBD1 on 5 matching bases. The CDR3 protein is CASSQEVGVQGEAFF. CDR3 nucleotides: TGCGCCAGCAGCCAAGAGGTGGGGGTTCAGGGTGAAGCTTTCTTT.